This TCR beta chain was recovered during a study of blood T cell repertoires in COVID-19. Only in-frame clones appear in the TCRdb table, and some are missing; sequencing was by immunoSEQ multiplex PCR. The sample lists about 320,000 clones, roughly 89% occurring once. The germline V and J ends were trimmed by 6 bases and 2 bases, with 9 bases remaining between them. Germline-derived CDR1 and CDR2 are MNHEY and SMNVEV (reference sequence). The CDR3 consists of 13 residues. The table lists this clone with a count of one. Participants reported their clinical history, and cohort assignment relied on those reports.

This receptor was identified in a woman younger than 30 who had recovered from COVID-19. Sequencing input: PBMCs or T cells enriched from blood (not recorded which). The rearrangement joins TRBV27 to TRBJ2-3, with a tentative D call TRBD2 (5 bases). In nucleotides, the CDR3 is TGTGCCAGCAGAAGGCGGGTCACAGATACGCAGTATTTT. Translated, it gives CASRRRVTDTQYF.